The 14 T cell receptor beta chains below all came from one sample that was sequenced in a study of blood T cell repertoires in COVID-19. Measured with immunoSEQ multiplex PCR; TCRdb has only the in-frame clones, and not every one. The sample carries under 300,000 clones, 80% to 90% recorded once. Material: peripheral blood. These receptor sequences come from a woman aged 30 to 39 with COVID-19, enrolled during active disease.

The chain is built from TRBV7-9 and TRBJ2-3, with TRBD2 identical over 11 bases. V trimming: 5 bases; J trimming: 2 bases; junction bases outside the gene matches: 12. Germline V gives CDR1 SEHNR, CDR2 FQNEAQ (reference sequence). This CDR3 is built from 18 residues. As DNA, the CDR3 is TGTGCCAGCAGCCCTCCCGGGACTAGCGGACTTTACACAGATACGCAGTATTTT. Its protein product is CASSPPGTSGLYTDTQYF.

This chain joins TRBV29-1 and TRBJ2-2; 7 positions match TRBD1. After removal of 3 bases from V and 7 bases from J, the junction contained 5 bases not matched to a gene. Germline values: CDR1 SQVTM, CDR2 ANQGSEA. The CDR3 has 13 amino acids. The CDR3 loop is CSVDVGGGGELFF. CDR3 nucleotide sequence: TGCAGCGTTGATGTAGGGGGCGGCGGGGAGCTGTTTTTT.

The CDR3 bases are TGTGCCAGCAGCCGCCAGAGGAAAGAGACCCAGTACTTC. It specifies CASSRQRKETQYF. J is TRBJ2-5 and V is TRBV3-1 (or the pseudogene TRBV3-2); D is unresolved. This CDR3 has 13 amino acids. CDR1 is LGHDT, CDR2 YNNKEL, per germline (reference sequence). V shed 4 bases and J shed 3 bases, with 9 bases lying between them.

CDR3 region: CAWSFPWRGDADTQYF. For the CDR3, the DNA is TGTGCCTGGAGTTTTCCCTGGCGGGGGGACGCCGATACGCAGTATTTT. V gene TRBV30 combines with J gene TRBJ2-3, with TRBD2 identical over 8 bases. Germline values: CDR1 GTSNPN, CDR2 SVGIG (reference sequence). The V and J ends lost 2 bases and 6 bases, in that order; junction bases with no gene match: 13. The CDR3 loop spans 16 amino acids.

This clone showed up just once. The rearrangement uses TRBV2 and TRBJ2-2, with TRBD1 matching 9 bases. V lost 7 bases and J lost 5; bases outside the gene matches: 8. The germline V gene encodes CDR1 SNHLY and CDR2 FYNNEI. CDR3 length: 15 amino acids. CDR3 sequence: CASTYRGPRTGELFF. The DNA for the CDR3 is TGTGCCAGCACCTACAGGGGGCCCCGAACCGGGGAGCTGTTTTTT. The whole variable domain, remainder taken from reference TRBV2 and TRBJ2-2, is EPEVTQTPSHQVTQMGQEVILRCVPISNHLYFYWYRQILGQKVEFLVSFYNNEISEKSEIFDDQFSVERPDGSNFTLKIRSTKLEDSAMYFCASTYRGPRTGELFFGEGSRLTVL.

The gene calls are TRBV27 and TRBJ2-1, with 8 bases that match TRBD1. The trim removed 3 bases at V and 3 bases at J, leaving 1 base unmatched. The CDR3 extends over 14 amino acids. Germline CDR1 reads MNHEY; CDR2 reads SMNVEV (reference sequence). The CDR3 DNA reads as TGTGCCAGCAGTTTGGACAGGGTCTACAATGAGCAGTTCTTC. Translating it yields CASSLDRVYNEQFF.

The rearrangement joins TRBV2 to TRBJ2-7; D may be TRBD1 (6 bases). The CDR3 length is 15 residues. The germline V gene encodes CDR1 SNHLY and CDR2 FYNNEI. The V end was cut by 3 bases, the J end by 3 bases, with 15 bases between. CDR3: CASSEENRAGYEQYF. The CDR3 nucleotides are TGTGCCAGCAGTGAGGAGAACAGGGCGGGCTACGAGCAGTACTTC.

The chain uses TRBV6-4 and TRBJ2-1; D might be TRBD1 (6 bases). The CDR3 is 15 amino acids. V was trimmed by 5 bases and J by 6 bases, leaving 17 bases between them. Per the germline V gene, CDR1 is MRHNA and CDR2 is SNTAGT. CDR3 loop: CASSLGRGIGNEQFF. CDR3 nucleotide sequence: TGTGCCAGCAGTTTAGGCAGGGGTATCGGCAATGAGCAGTTCTTC.

This clone was seen a handful of times. The V call is TRBV12-3 or TRBV12-4, the J call TRBJ1-1; no definite D call. The ends were cut back, 3 bases at V and 7 bases at J, with 12 bases in the middle. CDR3 size: 13 residues. The CDR3 DNA reads as TGTGCCAGCAGTTTTGCTGGCCGCTTTGAAGCTTTCTTT. Protein: CASSFAGRFEAFF.

In DNA, the CDR3 is TGTGCCAGTAGGACAGGGACCCATCAGCCCCAGCATTTT. Its translation: CASRTGTHQPQHF. V and J are TRBV19 and TRBJ1-5; 7 bases match TRBD1. V was pared by 6 bases and J by 5 bases, with 4 bases of the junction left unmatched. The CDR3 runs to 13 residues. Looked up from germline, CDR1 is LNHDA and CDR2 is SQIVND (reference sequence).

The chain recombines TRBV6-2 or TRBV6-3 with TRBJ2-7, with 10 positions matching TRBD2. CDR3 length: 16 residues. The germline V gene encodes CDR1 MNHEY and CDR2 SVGEGT. V shed 4 bases and J 5 bases; nucleotides not matched to a gene: 11. The CDR3: CASSFGVGLAEHEQYF. The CDR3 DNA reads as TGTGCCAGCAGTTTTGGAGTAGGACTAGCGGAACACGAGCAGTACTTC.

V gene TRBV28 combines with J gene TRBJ1-2; a weak D match, TRBD1 (5 bases). CDR1 MDHEN and CDR2 SYDVKM come from the germline V gene. The CDR3 contains 14 residues. V was clipped by 2 bases and J by 0 bases, with 7 bases between them. The CDR3 loop is CASSLGAPNYGYTF. The CDR3 coding sequence is TGTGCCAGCAGTTTAGGGGCCCCTAACTATGGCTACACCTTC.

V and J are TRBV14 and TRBJ2-3, with D perhaps TRBD1 (5 bases). The CDR3 contains 15 residues. Germline loops: CDR1 SGHDN, CDR2 FVKESK. V was clipped by 3 bases and J by 1 base, with 11 bases between them. The CDR3 protein is CASSQRLGGTDTQYF. The CDR3 bases are TGTGCCAGCAGCCAGCGCCTAGGGGGCACAGATACGCAGTATTTT.

The CDR3 nucleotides are TGTGCCAGCAGCTTCCGAGCGGGGATCTCCTACGAGCAGTACTTC. It specifies CASSFRAGISYEQYF. This rearrangement joins TRBV5-5 to TRBJ2-7; 7 positions agree with TRBD2. This CDR3 is built from 15 residues. V lost 2 bases, J lost 0 bases, and 5 bases stayed unmatched. Germline V lookup: CDR1 SGHKS, CDR2 YYEKEE (reference sequence).